These 30 T cell receptor beta chains were all obtained from the same sample, sequenced in a study of blood T cells in healthy people across ages. Together with a sample-barcoded 5' primer, a J-beta primer mix was included in a second PCR lasting about 6 to 11 cycles. TCRdb reanalysed the 5' RACE reads using MiXCR and keeps one entry per CDR3 protein. Here the sample spans roughly 790,000 distinct CDR3 sequences, more than 40% being singletons. The sequenced sample consisted of blood. The receptors here all came from a woman aged 60-75 years in good health.

The V call is TRBV6-6, the J call TRBJ2-7; TRBD1 might be the D (5 bases). CDR3 length: 15 amino acids. Germline-derived CDR1 and CDR2 are MNHNY and SVGAGI (reference sequence). Between the trimmed V and J ends, which lost 2 bases and 4 bases, there was a span of 15 bases. The CDR3 protein is CASSYGASRSYEQYF. CDR3 bases: TGTGCCAGCAGTTACGGGGCCTCGAGATCTTACGAGCAGTACTTC.

The genes are TRBV3-1 and TRBJ2-7; 10 nucleotides line up with TRBD2. Unmatched junction bases numbered 0, after V lost 1 base and J lost 0 bases. The germline gives CDR1 LGHDT, CDR2 YNNKEL (reference sequence). The CDR3 extends over 15 amino acids. The CDR3 nucleotides read TGTGCCAGCAGCCAAGCTAGCGGGAGCTCCTACGAGCAGTACGTC. Its translation is CASSQASGSSYEQYV.

The J gene is TRBJ2-3, the V gene TRBV3-1; 9 nucleotides line up with TRBD2. The CDR3 length is 17 residues. Germline CDR1 is LGHDT and CDR2 is YNNKEL (reference sequence). With V trimmed by 4 bases and J by 2 bases, 10 bases remained unmatched. CDR3 sequence (DNA): TGTGCCAGCAGCCCTCGAGGGCTAGCGGGGAACACAGATACGCAGTATTTT. Encoded protein: CASSPRGLAGNTDTQYF.

This clonotype was observed at least ten times. V gene TRBV30 combines with J gene TRBJ2-5; D is unclear. Germline CDR1 and CDR2: GTSNPN and SVGIG (reference sequence). V lost 0 bases to trimming and J lost 4 bases, with 6 bases between them. The CDR3 runs 12 residues. CDR3 sequence (DNA): TGTGCCTGGAGTGTATCCCTAGAGACCCAGTACTTC. The encoded protein is CAWSVSLETQYF. Drawing the rest from reference TRBV30 and TRBJ2-5, the complete variable domain is SQTIHQWPATLVQPVGSPLSLECTVEGTSNPNLYWYRQAAGRGLQLLFYSVGIGQISSEVPQNLSASRPQDRQFILSSKKLLLSDSGFYLCAWSVSLETQYFGPGTRLLVL.

Only a few counts were recorded for this clonotype. This chain connects TRBV30 to TRBJ1-1, with a possible D match to TRBD1 (6 bases). The V gene's germline CDR1 is GTSNPN and CDR2 SVGIG (reference sequence). CDR3 length: 10 residues. Trimming took 3 bases from V and 11 from J, leaving 10 bases between them. The CDR3 region has the DNA TGTGCCTGGAGACCGCAGGGGGCTTTCTTT. Amino acid sequence: CAWRPQGAFF.

This clonotype appeared a single time. A clone one base away is much larger, so this may be a read error. This chain uses TRBV6-6 with TRBJ1-6; D remains ambiguous. CDR1 and CDR2 (germline): MNHNY, SVGAGI (reference sequence). The length of the CDR3 is 15 residues. CDR3 sequence reads: CASSHSRGNNSPLHF. The DNA of the CDR3 is TGTGCCAGCAGTCACTCGAGAGGGAACAATTCACCCCTCCACTTT.

This clonotype was seen a handful of times. The chain uses TRBV7-2 and TRBJ2-4; 8 bases are shared with TRBD2. The DNA end is a closer match to TRBJ2-5, so the J assignment may be wrong. The V gene's germline CDR1 is SGHTA and CDR2 FQGNSA. This CDR3 comprises 15 residues. This CDR3 reads CASSAGLASQETQYF. Here the CDR3 DNA reads TGTGCCAGCAGCGCAGGACTAGCCAGTCAAGAGACCCAGTACTTC.

Ten or more counts support this clonotype. V gene TRBV29-1 combines with J gene TRBJ2-3; the D is unclear. This CDR3 comprises 17 residues. V shed 4 bases and J shed 2 bases, with 22 bases lying between them. The germline CDR1 and CDR2 sequences are SQVTM and ANQGSEA. CDR3 sequence reads: CSVGGQHRTPYTDTQYF. The CDR3 nucleotides are TGCAGCGTTGGTGGCCAGCATCGAACACCCTACACAGATACGCAGTATTTT.

In its sample, this clonotype was seen a few times. The genes are TRBV10-3 and TRBJ2-3, with TRBD1 matching over 7 bases. The CDR3 runs 16 residues. J lost 2 bases, V lost 1 base, and 6 bases had no gene match. Germline CDR1 reads ENHRY; CDR2 reads SYGVKD. The CDR3 DNA follows: TGTGCCATCAGTGAGTTACGAGGGGGCGCCACAGATACGCAGTATTTT. Translation gives CAISELRGGATDTQYF.

This clonotype was counted only a few times. The V call is TRBV20-1, the J call TRBJ2-5; D unclear. Deletions cut 5 bases from V and 2 bases from J, with 9 bases between. The length of the CDR3 is 12 residues. Germline CDR1 and CDR2: DFQATT and SNEGSKA (reference sequence). The CDR3 DNA reads TGCAGTGCTGCCTATGGGCAAGAGACCCAGTACTTC. It translates to CSAAYGQETQYF.

The chain combines TRBV6-2 or TRBV6-3 with TRBJ2-7, with D hard to call. V gave up 5 bases and J gave up 6 bases, with 14 bases separating them. CDR3 length: 13 residues. Looked up from germline, CDR1 is MNHEY and CDR2 is SVGEGT. The CDR3 DNA is TGTGCCAGCAGTCGAGGACCCTTTAGCGAGCAGTACTTC. Its translation: CASSRGPFSEQYF.

CDR3 nucleotides: TGCAGTGCTAGACCGCCAGCGGGAGGGAAGGGGTGCCAAGAGACCCAGTACTTC. This sequence encodes CSARPPAGGKGCQETQYF. V is TRBV20-1 and J is TRBJ2-5, with 10 nucleotides matching TRBD2. J gave up 1 base and V 2 bases, and 13 bases lay outside the gene matches. This CDR3 region has 18 residues. Looked up from germline, CDR1 is DFQATT and CDR2 is SNEGSKA (reference sequence).

This chain uses TRBV20-1 with TRBJ2-3, with 7 positions matching TRBD1. The germline V gene encodes CDR1 DFQATT and CDR2 SNEGSKA (reference sequence). V shed 6 bases and J 3 bases; nucleotides not matched to a gene: 6. The CDR3 covers 13 residues. The CDR3 coding sequence is TGCAGTGCCCAGACAGGGACGACAGATACGCAGTATTTT. Its protein product is CSAQTGTTDTQYF.

This clonotype was picked up a small number of times. This chain connects TRBV20-1 to TRBJ2-3, with 10 bases fitting TRBD2. Germline V gives CDR1 DFQATT, CDR2 SNEGSKA (reference sequence). CDR3 length: 15 amino acids. J lost 3 bases, V lost 3 bases, and 6 bases had no gene match. This CDR3 reads CSASPLAGATDTQYF. The CDR3 nucleotides are TGCAGTGCTAGTCCCCTAGCGGGAGCGACAGATACGCAGTATTTT.

This clonotype was observed at least ten times. DNA for the CDR3: TGCGCCAGCAGCCAAGAGGTTAACCCCACCCAAGCTTTCTTT. It encodes CASSQEVNPTQAFF. The chain is built from TRBV4-3 and TRBJ1-1; no definite D call. The CDR3 loop spans 14 amino acids. Germline V CDR1 and CDR2: LGHNA, YSLEER. The V gene lost 0 bases and the J gene lost 9 bases, with 14 bases spanning the gap.

The rearrangement joins TRBV20-1 to TRBJ2-3; 9 bases map to TRBD2. CDR1 and CDR2 from the germline V gene are DFQATT and SNEGSKA (reference sequence). CDR3 length: 14 residues. J was trimmed by 1 base and V by 5 bases; bases with no gene match: 4. The CDR3 region is CSAVIAGGTDTQYF. The CDR3 bases are TGCAGTGCTGTCATAGCGGGGGGCACAGATACGCAGTATTTT.

This clonotype was counted only a few times. This chain connects TRBV20-1 to TRBJ2-1; 10 nucleotides agree with TRBD2. This CDR3 has 15 amino acids. Germline loops: CDR1 DFQATT, CDR2 SNEGSKA (reference sequence). Trimming at V came to 7 bases and at J to 7 bases, leaving 13 bases not matched to a gene. The CDR3 DNA reads TGCAGTGTCGCACCCCCGGGACTAGCGCCGAATGAGCAGTTCTTC. Its protein product is CSVAPPGLAPNEQFF.

Of note for this clonotype: Just one base apart from a much larger clone, this may be a read error. The chain recombines TRBV29-1 with TRBJ2-1; 7 bases fit TRBD1. V lost 7 bases to trimming and J lost 10 bases; unmatched junction nucleotides: 7. CDR3 length: 11 amino acids. Germline lookup yields CDR1 SQVTM and CDR2 ANQGSEA. The CDR3 nucleotides read TGCAGCGAGGGGGACAGTGGAGAGCAGTTCTTC. Translation gives CSEGDSGEQFF.

About this clonotype: A much bigger clone sits one base away, suggesting this may be a read error. The V and J genes are TRBV20-1 and TRBJ2-5; D is unclear. Per germline, CDR1 DFQATT and CDR2 SNEGSKA (reference sequence). CDR3 length: 9 residues. V was pared by 6 bases and J by 4 bases, with 3 bases between. Here the CDR3 DNA reads TGCAGTGCAGGAGAGACCCAGTACTTC. The encoded protein is CSAGETQYF.

This rearrangement joins TRBV10-3 to TRBJ1-1; 8 bases are shared with TRBD1. CDR3 length: 16 amino acids. Germline CDR1 ENHRY, CDR2 SYGVKD. J was trimmed by 4 bases and V by 5 bases; bases with no gene match: 12. CDR3 sequence: CAISPPSGGPATEAFF. The CDR3 region has the DNA TGTGCCATCAGTCCGCCGTCAGGGGGCCCTGCCACTGAAGCTTTCTTT.

This clonotype has just a few counts. The genes are TRBV20-1 and TRBJ2-3, with TRBD2 matching over 9 bases. Per the germline V gene, CDR1 is DFQATT and CDR2 is SNEGSKA (reference sequence). V lost 6 bases, J lost 0 bases, and 7 bases stayed unmatched. The CDR3 spans 15 residues. The CDR3: CSAIPTSGSTDTQYF. Here the CDR3 DNA reads TGCAGTGCGATTCCTACTAGCGGGAGCACAGATACGCAGTATTTT.

The genes are TRBV28 and TRBJ1-4; D not resolved. Trimming took off 8 bases at V and 7 bases at J, with 14 bases between the two ends. This CDR3 comprises 13 residues. Germline CDR1 MDHEN, CDR2 SYDVKM. The CDR3 reads CASGRIEVEKLFF. In nucleotides, the CDR3 is TGTGCCAGCGGTCGTATCGAGGTTGAAAAACTGTTTTTT.

This chain links TRBV7-3 with TRBJ2-1; 9 bases line up with TRBD2. V was pared by 5 bases and J by 9 bases, with 8 bases of the junction left unmatched. This CDR3 spans 14 amino acids. Germline V CDR1 and CDR2: SGHTA, FQGTGA. The CDR3 loop is CASSLGLANTEQFF. DNA of the CDR3: TGTGCCAGCAGCCTGGGACTAGCTAACACTGAGCAGTTCTTC.

This clonotype was detected only a few times. The rearrangement joins TRBV6-2 or TRBV6-3 to TRBJ1-2; D perhaps matches TRBD1 (5 bases). In germline, CDR1 is MNHEY, CDR2 SVGEGT. The V end was cut by 4 bases, the J end by 4 bases, with 13 bases between. The CDR3 has 14 residues. DNA of the CDR3: TGTGCCAGCAGTTGGGCTGGACACTTCTATGGCTACACCTTC. Its translation: CASSWAGHFYGYTF.

The J gene is TRBJ2-3, the V gene TRBV7-9; D remains ambiguous. This CDR3 comprises 15 residues. The germline gives CDR1 SEHNR, CDR2 FQNEAQ (reference sequence). V was trimmed by 1 base and J by 1 base, leaving 9 bases between them. CDR3 sequence reads: CASSLGYGGTDTQYF. DNA of the CDR3: TGTGCCAGCAGCTTAGGGTACGGAGGCACAGATACGCAGTATTTT.

This clonotype was seen many times. V gene TRBV4-3 combines with J gene TRBJ2-7; D might be TRBD2 (6 bases). The CDR3 sequence is 15 residues long. From germline, CDR1 is LGHNA and CDR2 YSLEER. Trimming left V 0 bases short and J 4 bases short, with 13 bases between. As DNA, the CDR3 is TGCGCCAGCAGCCAAGATCTGCGGGAAGGGTACGAGCAGTACTTC. This encodes CASSQDLREGYEQYF.

V gene TRBV28 combines with J gene TRBJ2-5, with TRBD1 matching over 7 bases. Germline CDR1 reads MDHEN; CDR2 reads SYDVKM. The V and J ends lost 7 bases and 11 bases, in that order; junction bases with no gene match: 13. This CDR3 is 13 amino acids long. The CDR3 DNA reads TGTGCCAGCACGGACAGGAGAGTGGGGGAGCAGTACTTC. Its translation is CASTDRRVGEQYF.

This clonotype was found once. Written as DNA, the CDR3 is TGCGCCAGCAGCTGGGGGACTAGCGGGAGATTGGAGACCCAGTACTTC. This sequence encodes CASSWGTSGRLETQYF. V gene TRBV5-1 combines with J gene TRBJ2-5; 14 positions agree with TRBD2. CDR1 and CDR2 from the germline V gene are SGHRS and YFSETQ. The CDR3 has 16 residues. Trimming took 3 bases from V and 5 from J; bases not matched to a gene: 6.

The CDR3 DNA is TGTGCCAGTAGCAGGAGACAGGGGTCAGATGGCTACACCTTC. Protein: CASSRRQGSDGYTF. The rearrangement links TRBV7-2 to TRBJ1-2, with TRBD1 matching over 8 bases. CDR3 length equals 14 residues. CDR1 is SGHTA, CDR2 FQGNSA, per germline. J was trimmed by 6 bases and V by 9 bases; bases with no gene match: 12.

This clonotype was detected only once. The chain couples TRBV20-1 to TRBJ2-7, with D perhaps matching TRBD1 (6 bases). The CDR3 is made up of 12 amino acids. The germline V gene encodes CDR1 DFQATT and CDR2 SNEGSKA (reference sequence). The V gene lost 6 bases and the J gene lost 2 bases, with 11 bases spanning the gap. CDR3 coding DNA: TGCAGTGCACAACAGGGCCCCTACGAGCAGTACTTC. Translation: CSAQQGPYEQYF.